The source of this TCR beta chain is a study of blood T cell repertoires in COVID-19. Study at large: From the United States, Italy and Spain came samples of acute and convalescent COVID-19. Sources were T cells, B-cell-depleted T cells, or PBMCs; the material itself was cDNA or gDNA.

Original processing methods: Amplified reference gene primers provided the basis for estimating nucleated cell counts. Clones were sequenced by immunoSEQ multiplex PCR, and TCRdb holds only the in-frame ones, with some missing. V, J and clone size reflect that table, while D and trimming were determined from the DNA. Of about 73,000 clones in the sample, 85% to 90% are singletons; the top ten hold about 10%. CDR3 length equals 15 residues. Trimming removed 2 bases from V and 0 bases from J, with 7 bases in between. Germline CDR1 reads KGHSH; CDR2 reads LQKENI. This TCR derives from a man aged 80 or over with acute or convalescent COVID-19. The chain has TRBV18 and TRBJ2-2, with D uncertain. The sample was peripheral blood. This CDR3 is CASSPGNSNTGELFF. In DNA, the CDR3 is TGTGCCAGCTCACCAGGCAATTCGAACACCGGGGAGCTGTTTTTT.